This TCR delta chain was obtained from a study of Vδ1+ human thymocytes. The germline CDR1 and CDR2 sequences are TSWWSYY and QGS. The length of the CDR3 is 23 residues. V lost 4 bases, J lost 0 bases, and 28 bases stayed unmatched. Extracted RNA was reverse transcribed into cDNA. Multiplex PCR used pooled V-gene forward primers and a constant-region reverse primer to amplify CDR3s. TCRdb re-processed the multiplex PCR reads via CATT. This table holds tens of thousands of delta-chain clones, around 15% found once. This clone turned up a few times. No antigen is known for it. General study findings and limits: Despite high sort purity, roughly 20% of thymic T cell receptor delta sequences were Vdelta2. Thymic TRG and TRD repertoires appeared highly polyclonal.

Sequenced: Vdelta1+ gamma-delta thymocytes from the thymus. The subset is: FACS-sorted CD3+ TCRalphabeta- TCRVdelta1+ TCRVdelta2- thymocytes. The chain employs TRDV1 and TRDJ1; 8 bases are shared with TRDD3. The receptor was derived from a girl under three years old who had congenital heart surgery. The CDR3 region has the DNA TGTGCTCTTGGGGGGAGTATCGTGATCGGGTTCCCCGGTGGGGGATTGGACACCGATAAACTCATCTTT. Translating it yields CALGGSIVIGFPGGGLDTDKLIF.